The 27 T cell receptor beta chains given below trace back to one sample, sequenced in a study of T cells in Graves' hyperthyroidism and ophthalmopathy. Using RNA transcripts as the source, TCR beta CDR3 regions were amplified. HTBI primers were used for first-round RT-PCR of the TCR CDR3. In TCRdb, the multiplex PCR reads were re-called with MiXCR into one record per CDR3 protein. This repertoire shows around 380,000 distinct CDR3 sequences, roughly 14% found once; its top ten account for less than 25%. The specimen was blood. The receptors were sampled from a man under 40 with Graves' hyperthyroidism that later progressed to Graves' ophthalmopathy.

In its sample, this clonotype was seen many times. This chain connects TRBV10-1 to TRBJ2-1; possibly TRBD2 for D (5 bases). Trimming shortened V by 5 bases and J by 8 bases, and 10 bases separated the two germline ends. This CDR3 contains 12 residues. The germline V gene has CDR1 WNHNN and CDR2 SYGVQD (reference sequence). The CDR3 spells CASSPGIDEQFF. CDR3 coding DNA: TGCGCCAGCAGTCCGGGGATCGATGAGCAGTTCTTC.

This chain links TRBV9 with TRBJ1-2, with 9 bases lining up with TRBD1. This CDR3 spans 16 amino acids. V shed 2 bases and J 0 bases; nucleotides not matched to a gene: 5. CDR1 is SGDLS, CDR2 YYNGEE, per germline. The CDR3, as DNA: TGTGCCAGCAGCGTTACAGGGGGCTCTGCTAACTATGGCTACACCTTC. This codes for CASSVTGGSANYGYTF.

In this sample, this clonotype turned up many times. The V gene is TRBV11-2, the J gene TRBJ2-7, with D possibly TRBD1 on 7 matching bases. V lost 5 bases and J 0 bases, leaving 14 bases between the germline ends. The CDR3 has 15 amino acids. Germline CDR1 and CDR2: SGHAT and FQNNGV. The CDR3 reads CASSPAGQLSYEQYF. The DNA of the CDR3 is TGTGCCAGCAGCCCGGCGGGACAGCTCTCCTACGAGCAGTACTTC.

This clonotype was seen a few times. V and J are TRBV20-1 and TRBJ1-5; the D gene is possibly TRBD1 (6 bases). The ends were cut back, 2 bases at V and 7 bases at J, with 9 bases in the middle. The CDR3 extends over 12 amino acids. CDR1 is DFQATT and CDR2 is SNEGSKA in the germline V gene (reference sequence). CDR3 sequence reads: CSARRGEQPQHF. CDR3 DNA: TGCAGTGCTAGAAGGGGGGAACAGCCCCAGCATTTT.

This clonotype was picked up many times. CDR3 sequence (DNA): TGCGCCAGCAGCGAGAGACAGGGGTTCCCTGAAGCTTTCTTT. Amino acid sequence: CASSERQGFPEAFF. V usage is TRBV5-1 and J usage is TRBJ1-1; TRBD1 matches at 8 bases. V dropped 4 bases and J dropped 6; count of bases not matched to a gene: 8. CDR1 is SGHRS and CDR2 is YFSETQ in the germline V gene. The CDR3 covers 14 residues.

Comments on this clonotype: This sequence may be a read error, since a much larger clone differs from it by one base. The chain recombines TRBV6-5 with TRBJ1-2, with D maybe TRBD1 (5 bases). The CDR3 covers 13 residues. The germline V gene has CDR1 MNHEY and CDR2 SVGAGI. In DNA, the CDR3 is TGTGTCAGCAGTTACCGGGAGGGACGTAGCTACACCTTC. Its translation is CVSSYREGRSYTF.

The chain has TRBV5-1 and TRBJ1-4, with D uncertain. The CDR3 extends over 16 amino acids. Per the germline V gene, CDR1 is SGHRS and CDR2 is YFSETQ. Trimming pared 0 bases from V and 1 base from J, leaving 10 bases between. The chain's CDR3 is CASSLEGTVTNEKLFF. DNA for the CDR3: TGCGCCAGCAGCTTGGAGGGTACGGTAACTAATGAAAAACTGTTTTTT. Together with reference TRBV5-1 and TRBJ1-4, the CDR3 gives the full variable domain: KAGVTQTPRYLIKTRGQQVTLSCSPISGHRSVSWYQQTPGQGLQFLFEYFSETQRNKGNFPGRFSGRQFSNSRSEMNVSTLELGDSALYLCASSLEGTVTNEKLFFGSGTQLSVL.

A note on this clonotype: A much larger clone is a single base away; this may be a read error. This chain uses TRBV6-9 with TRBJ2-5; unclear D gene. Germline-derived CDR1 and CDR2 are MNHGY and SVAAGI. This CDR3 has 14 residues. The CDR3: CANSFRTQGETQYF. In nucleotides, the CDR3 is TGTGCCAACAGTTTTCGAACCCAAGGAGAGACCCAGTACTTC.

The CDR3 loop reads CASSRGTGGATNEKLFF. CDR3 sequence (DNA): TGTGCCAGCAGCCGAGGGACAGGGGGCGCAACTAATGAAAAACTGTTTTTT. This chain connects TRBV4-2 to TRBJ1-4, with 12 bases fitting TRBD1. Germline CDR1 is LGHNA and CDR2 is YNFKEQ. V shed 4 bases and J 0 bases; nucleotides not matched to a gene: 3. The length of the CDR3 is 17 residues.

CDR3 sequence: CASSPWTDQPQHF. CDR3 DNA sequence: TGTGCCAGCAGCCCCTGGACAGATCAGCCCCAGCATTTT. V is TRBV7-2 and J is TRBJ1-5; a possible D gene is TRBD1 (6 bases). V was shortened by 5 bases and J by 5 bases, with 10 bases between the two germline ends. The CDR3 is 13 residues long. Looked up from germline, CDR1 is SGHTA and CDR2 is FQGNSA. Full variable domain (rest looked up from reference TRBV7-2 and TRBJ1-5): GAGVSQSPSNKVTEKGKDVELRCDPISGHTALYWYRQSLGQGLEFLIYFQGNSAPDKSGLPSDRFSAERTGGSVSTLTIQRTQQEDSAVYLCASSPWTDQPQHFGDGTRLSIL.

CDR3 DNA sequence: TGTGCCAGCAGCCCTAGAGGGGAGTTTCGCGATACGCAGTATTTT. Translation: CASSPRGEFRDTQYF. This chain connects TRBV7-3 to TRBJ2-3; D possibly matches TRBD1 or TRBD2 (5 bases each). Trimming cost V 5 bases and J 6 bases, with 18 bases left between them. CDR1 is SGHTA and CDR2 is FQGTGA in the germline V gene. The CDR3 consists of 15 residues. The variable domain in full, completed from reference TRBV7-3 and TRBJ2-3, reads GAGVSQTPSNKVTEKGKYVELRCDPISGHTALYWYRQSLGQGPEFLIYFQGTGAADDSGLPNDRFFAVRPEGSVSTLKIQRTERGDSAVYLCASSPRGEFRDTQYFGPGTRLTVL.

This clonotype has only a few counts. The V call is TRBV6-5, the J call TRBJ2-2; 7 bases agree with TRBD1. The J segment lost 0 bases and the V segment lost 2 bases, leaving 3 bases of the junction unmatched. There are 16 residues in the CDR3. From germline, CDR1 is MNHEY and CDR2 SVGAGI. CDR3 bases: TGTGCCAGCAGTTACCGGACAGGACCGAACACCGGGGAGCTGTTTTTT. Its protein is CASSYRTGPNTGELFF.

The table lists this clonotype with a count of one. A much larger clone differs from this one at a single base, so this may be a read error. The chain employs TRBV19 and TRBJ1-5; 9 positions agree with TRBD1. V was clipped by 5 bases and J by 8 bases; unmatched bases: 4. Germline V gene sequence: CDR1 LNHDA, CDR2 SQIVND (reference sequence). This CDR3 region has 13 residues. The CDR3, as DNA: TGTGCCAGTAGTGGGACAGGGCAGGAGCCCCAGCATTTT. Residues: CASSGTGQEPQHF. Drawing the rest from reference TRBV19 and TRBJ1-5, the complete variable domain is DGGITQSPKYLFRKEGQNVTLSCEQNLNHDAMYWYRQDPGQGLRLIYYSQIVNDFQKGDIAEGYSVSREKKESFPLTVTSAQKNPTAFYLCASSGTGQEPQHFGDGTRLSIL.

This clonotype was counted between two and nine times. CDR3 loop: CASSFERGGADTQYF. Here the CDR3 DNA reads TGTGCCAGCAGCTTTGAACGGGGGGGGGCAGATACGCAGTATTTT. The chain uses TRBV7-2 and TRBJ2-3, with TRBD2 matching 8 bases. Germline CDR1 SGHTA, CDR2 FQGNSA. V was pared by 3 bases and J by 4 bases, with 6 bases of the junction left unmatched. This CDR3 is 15 amino acids long.

At least ten counts were recorded for this clonotype. The chain links TRBV12-3 or TRBV12-4 to TRBJ1-5; tentatively, D is TRBD1 (5 bases). Trimming shortened V by 3 bases and J by 10 bases, and 16 bases separated the two germline ends. CDR3 size: 14 residues. In nucleotides, the CDR3 is TGTGCCAGCAGTTTGGGGACGGTCGCACGACCCCAGCATTTT. Residues: CASSLGTVARPQHF.

This clonotype came up many times. The chain has TRBV15 and TRBJ1-2; 7 bases map to TRBD1. With 3 bases clipped from V and 3 bases from J, the junction kept 4 bases outside the gene matches. The CDR3 sequence is 14 residues long. Germline V gene lookup returns CDR1 LNHNV and CDR2 YYDKDF (reference sequence). CDR3 sequence reads: CATSSDTGDYGYTF. In DNA, the CDR3 is TGTGCCACCAGCAGCGATACAGGGGACTATGGCTACACCTTC.

This clonotype has a count of ten or more. The chain couples TRBV28 to TRBJ1-1, with D unclear. Trimming took off 2 bases at V and 7 bases at J, with 11 bases between the two ends. Germline CDR1 is MDHEN and CDR2 is SYDVKM. The CDR3 runs 13 residues. In nucleotides, the CDR3 is TGTGCCAGCAGTTTAATAGCAAGGAATGAAGCTTTCTTT. Encoded protein: CASSLIARNEAFF.

The genes are TRBV9 and TRBJ1-2; a weak D match, TRBD1 (5 bases). Deletions cut 0 bases from V and 4 bases from J, with 10 bases between. The germline V gene encodes CDR1 SGDLS and CDR2 YYNGEE. The length of the CDR3 is 14 residues. This CDR3 is CASSVGDRFYGYTF. The CDR3 DNA is TGTGCCAGCAGCGTAGGTGACAGATTCTATGGCTACACCTTC.

This clonotype has just one count. The chain joins TRBV4-1 to TRBJ2-1; D is unclear. This CDR3 contains 15 residues. Germline V gives CDR1 MGHRA, CDR2 YSYEKL. The V end was cut by 4 bases, the J end by 2 bases, with 12 bases between. The CDR3 coding sequence is TGCGCCAGCAGCCCAGCTGGCCGTACCTACAATGAGCAGTTCTTC. It encodes CASSPAGRTYNEQFF.

J is TRBJ2-5 and V is TRBV20-1; possibly TRBD2 for D (5 bases). There are 15 residues in the CDR3. Germline V lookup: CDR1 DFQATT, CDR2 SNEGSKA (reference sequence). Trimming removed 3 bases at V and 0 bases at J, with 14 bases between. CDR3: CSASPAGLYQETQYF. The CDR3 DNA is TGCAGTGCTAGTCCCGCGGGTTTATACCAAGAGACCCAGTACTTC.

Note on this clonotype: This sequence may be a read error, since a much larger clone differs from it by one base. The V call is TRBV30, the J call TRBJ1-4; D may be TRBD1 (5 bases). The length of the CDR3 is 15 residues. Germline lookup yields CDR1 GTSNPN and CDR2 SVGIG (reference sequence). CDR3 in amino acids: CAWSTTRGRNEKQFF. For the CDR3, the DNA is TGTGCCTGGAGTACCACCCGGGGACGTAATGAAAAACAGTTTTTT.

Worth noting for this clonotype: It may be a read error: a sequence one base away is much more abundant. Without the conserved terminal phenylalanine or tryptophan, this CDR3 likely stems from a read error. J is TRBJ2-1 and V is TRBV7-8; possible D gene TRBD1, 6 bases. Per the germline V gene, CDR1 is SGHVS and CDR2 is FQNEAQ. Trimming took off 5 bases at V and 5 bases at J, with 13 bases between the two ends. The CDR3 spans 14 residues. CDR3 DNA: TGTGCCAGCAGCCACGACAGGATCGACAATGAGCAGTTCTTA. This sequence encodes CASSHDRIDNEQFL.

The chain recombines TRBV18 with TRBJ2-3; 7 bases agree with TRBD2. The trim removed 0 bases at V and 5 bases at J, leaving 2 bases unmatched. The length of the CDR3 is 14 residues. Germline-derived CDR1 and CDR2 are KGHSH and LQKENI. CDR3 amino acids: CASSPPSGLDTQYF. CDR3 sequence (DNA): TGTGCCAGCTCACCACCTAGCGGGCTAGATACGCAGTATTTT.

The chain joins TRBV29-1 to TRBJ1-1; TRBD1 matches at 8 bases. The CDR3 consists of 14 residues. The germline V gene has CDR1 SQVTM and CDR2 ANQGSEA. Unmatched junction bases numbered 12, after V lost 6 bases and J lost 6 bases. For the CDR3, the DNA is TGCAGCGTCCCCACAGGGGGTAGCTGGTCTGAAGCTTTCTTT. Amino acid sequence: CSVPTGGSWSEAFF.

The chain combines TRBV10-1 with TRBJ2-4; D remains unclear. Trimming took off 6 bases at V and 0 bases at J, with 6 bases between the two ends. Germline V CDR1 and CDR2: WNHNN, SYGVQD (reference sequence). The CDR3 is 13 amino acids. CDR3 sequence: CASRATAKNIQYF. In DNA, the CDR3 is TGCGCCAGCAGGGCCACAGCCAAAAACATTCAGTACTTC.

This clonotype was counted at least ten times. Here the CDR3 DNA reads TGTGCCAGCAGCCCTTGGGGAAGAGACACTGAAGCTTTCTTT. This sequence encodes CASSPWGRDTEAFF. The chain joins TRBV7-9 to TRBJ1-1, with D unclear. V lost 5 bases to trimming and J lost 3 bases, with 13 bases between them. Per the germline V gene, CDR1 is SEHNR and CDR2 is FQNEAQ (reference sequence). This CDR3 contains 14 residues. Combining the CDR3 with reference TRBV7-9 and TRBJ1-1 gives the whole variable domain DTGVSQNPRHKITKRGQNVTFRCDPISEHNRLYWYRQTLGQGPEFLTYFQNEAQLEKSRLLSDRFSAERPKGSFSTLEIQRTEQGDSAMYLCASSPWGRDTEAFFGQGTRLTVV.

This clonotype occurred many times. V and J are TRBV11-3 and TRBJ1-2, with D unclear. Germline values: CDR1 SGHNT, CDR2 YENEEA. Trimming took off 6 bases at V and 3 bases at J, with 8 bases between the two ends. The CDR3 contains 12 residues. CDR3 bases: TGTGCCAGCAGTGGGCGAGACTATGGCTACACCTTC. Its protein is CASSGRDYGYTF.